The 17 T cell receptor beta chains given below trace back to one sample, sequenced in a study of Graves' ophthalmopathy and Graves' hyperthyroidism. Using RNA transcripts, the TCR beta CDR3 regions were amplified. The authors performed first-round RT-PCR with HTBI primers and then a second-round multiplex PCR. TCRdb ran MiXCR on the multiplex PCR reads and lists one entry per CDR3 protein. Of a few hundred thousand distinct CDR3 sequences in the sample, around 21% were seen once. Sample: peripheral blood. The receptors shown here come from a woman aged 18 to 35 with stable Graves' hyperthyroidism.

The chain couples TRBV6-2 or TRBV6-3 to TRBJ2-7, with D unclear. Germline lookup yields CDR1 MNHEY and CDR2 SVGEGT. CDR3 size: 15 residues. V lost 0 bases and J 1 base, leaving 10 bases between the germline ends. The CDR3 loop is CASSYSGPTSYEQYF. For the CDR3, the DNA is TGTGCCAGCAGTTACTCCGGCCCGACATCCTACGAGCAGTACTTC.

This clonotype was seen many times. This chain uses TRBV27 with TRBJ2-7; D is undetermined. There are 13 residues in the CDR3. Trimming stripped 2 bases from V and 5 bases from J, with 10 bases between. The germline V gene has CDR1 MNHEY and CDR2 SMNVEV (reference sequence). In nucleotides, the CDR3 is TGTGCCAGCAGTTTACCCGGGCGGCACGAGCAGTACTTC. Residues: CASSLPGRHEQYF.

In this sample, this clonotype turned up many times. The J gene is TRBJ2-5, the V gene TRBV5-1, with 13 nucleotides matching TRBD2. Losses at the gene ends were 7 bases for V and 7 bases for J; bases not matched to a gene: 16. CDR3 length: 17 residues. In germline, CDR1 is SGHRS, CDR2 YFSETQ. The CDR3 sequence is CASARRTSGRAQLTQYF. The CDR3 nucleotides read TGCGCCAGCGCCCGAAGGACTAGCGGGAGAGCCCAGTTGACCCAGTACTTC.

This rearrangement joins TRBV6-1 to TRBJ2-7, with 10 bases fitting TRBD1. This CDR3 contains 14 residues. Germline loops: CDR1 MNHNS, CDR2 SASEGT. Losses at the gene ends were 6 bases for V and 5 bases for J; bases not matched to a gene: 7. This chain's CDR3 is CASRGPGQGNEQYF. CDR3 nucleotide sequence: TGTGCCAGCAGGGGACCGGGACAGGGGAACGAGCAGTACTTC.

V and J are TRBV6-5 and TRBJ2-7, with 11 bases lining up with TRBD2. Looked up from germline, CDR1 is MNHEY and CDR2 is SVGAGI. The CDR3 has 15 amino acids. After removal of 2 bases from V and 4 bases from J, the junction contained 4 bases not matched to a gene. The CDR3 nucleotides read TGTGCCAGCAGTTACATAGCGGGAGGGCCTTACGAGCAGTACTTC. It translates to CASSYIAGGPYEQYF.

This clonotype has ten or more counts. This chain uses TRBV5-1 with TRBJ2-7; D remains unclear. The length of the CDR3 is 13 residues. The germline CDR1 and CDR2 sequences are SGHRS and YFSETQ. With 7 bases removed from V and 3 bases from J, the gap between germline ends came to 14 bases. CDR3 protein: CASRSTEFYEQYF. CDR3 in DNA: TGCGCCAGCCGATCCACGGAATTCTACGAGCAGTACTTC. Looking up the rest from reference TRBV5-1 and TRBJ2-7 gives the full variable domain: KAGVTQTPRYLIKTRGQQVTLSCSPISGHRSVSWYQQTPGQGLQFLFEYFSETQRNKGNFPGRFSGRQFSNSRSEMNVSTLELGDSALYLCASRSTEFYEQYFGPGTRLTVT.

Here the CDR3 reads CASSTQGDLLVVAFF. CDR3 DNA sequence: TGTGCCAGCAGTACACAGGGGGATCTCTTAGTCGTAGCTTTCTTT. This rearrangement joins TRBV6-1 to TRBJ1-1; TRBD1 aligns across 8 bases. Germline values: CDR1 MNHNS, CDR2 SASEGT. The V segment lost 5 bases and the J segment 10 bases; nucleotides outside the gene matches: 15. The CDR3 extends over 15 amino acids.

At least ten counts were recorded for this clonotype. This rearrangement joins TRBV19 to TRBJ1-2, with D uncertain. Trimming removed 6 bases at V and 8 bases at J, with 10 bases between. The CDR3 spans 11 residues. Per the germline V gene, CDR1 is LNHDA and CDR2 is SQIVND (reference sequence). CDR3 sequence (DNA): TGTGCCAGTAGCCCCGCGGTCGGCTACACCTTC. Translating it yields CASSPAVGYTF.

In its sample, this clonotype was seen many times. The CDR3 bases are TGTGCCAGTAGTATCAAGGGTGCGCCCCAGCATTTT. It yields the protein CASSIKGAPQHF. V is TRBV19 and J is TRBJ1-5; no firm D call. Germline V CDR1 and CDR2: LNHDA, SQIVND (reference sequence). The CDR3 contains 12 residues. V shed 3 bases and J shed 9 bases, with 9 bases lying between them.

This clonotype was seen many times. The chain joins TRBV15 to TRBJ2-5; 9 bases agree with TRBD1. The CDR3 runs 14 residues. Germline CDR1 is LNHNV and CDR2 is YYDKDF (reference sequence). J gave up 4 bases and V 6 bases, and 6 bases lay outside the gene matches. In DNA, the CDR3 is TGTGCCACCAGACAGGGGGCGTATTCAGAGACCCAGTACTTC. It yields the protein CATRQGAYSETQYF.

In this sample, this clonotype turned up a few times. The chain is built from TRBV7-3 and TRBJ2-2, with unresolved D. The CDR3 is 18 amino acids. Germline V CDR1 and CDR2: SGHTA, FQGTGA. V was cut by 3 bases and J by 0 bases, with 17 bases left in between. The CDR3 DNA follows: TGTGCCAGCAGCTTCCGGCCCGTCGGTCAGACGAACACCGGGGAGCTGTTTTTT. Encoded protein: CASSFRPVGQTNTGELFF.

In its sample, this clonotype was seen many times. This chain links TRBV19 with TRBJ2-7; 7 nucleotides agree with TRBD2. Germline loops: CDR1 LNHDA, CDR2 SQIVND (reference sequence). This CDR3 is built from 13 residues. J was trimmed by 8 bases and V by 6 bases; bases with no gene match: 10. DNA of the CDR3: TGTGCCAGTAGGCCCTCCACTAGCGAGAAGCAGTACTTC. It translates to CASRPSTSEKQYF.

The V and J genes are TRBV18 and TRBJ1-3, with TRBD1 as a possible D gene (5 bases). Trimming took off 2 bases at V and 1 base at J, with 12 bases between the two ends. Per the germline V gene, CDR1 is KGHSH and CDR2 is LQKENI. CDR3 size: 16 residues. The CDR3 nucleotides are TGTGCCAGCTCACCATCGGCAGGGCATTCTGGAAACACCATATATTTT. Encoded protein: CASSPSAGHSGNTIYF.

This clonotype was counted many times. This chain links TRBV25-1 with TRBJ2-5; no clear D. The germline V gene encodes CDR1 MGHDK and CDR2 SYGVNS. Between the trimmed V and J ends, which lost 8 bases and 3 bases, there was a span of 13 bases. This CDR3 is 13 amino acids long. As DNA, the CDR3 is TGTGCCAGCTCTCAGTTCCCTAAAGAGACCCAGTACTTC. Encoded protein: CASSQFPKETQYF.

This clonotype was picked up a small number of times. The chain combines TRBV2 with TRBJ1-2; no clear D. The germline V gene encodes CDR1 SNHLY and CDR2 FYNNEI. Trimming pared 6 bases from V and 4 bases from J, leaving 12 bases between. The CDR3 runs to 13 residues. The chain's CDR3 is CASREWGSYGYTF. Written as DNA, the CDR3 is TGTGCCAGCAGGGAGTGGGGTAGCTATGGCTACACCTTC.

The V gene is TRBV6-1, the J gene TRBJ2-5, with D uncertain. CDR1 is MNHNS, CDR2 SASEGT, per germline. The CDR3 totals 14 residues. V was shortened by 0 bases and J by 0 bases, with 5 bases between the two germline ends. The CDR3 coding sequence is TGTGCCAGCAGTGAAGCGAGCAACCAAGAGACCCAGTACTTC. Translated, it gives CASSEASNQETQYF.

This chain uses TRBV6-1 with TRBJ2-2; TRBD1 aligns across 8 bases. CDR1 and CDR2 (germline): MNHNS, SASEGT. The V and J ends lost 8 bases and 3 bases, in that order; junction bases with no gene match: 8. The CDR3 is 15 amino acids. The CDR3 loop reads CASSQGEVDTGELFF. Here the CDR3 DNA reads TGTGCCAGCTCACAGGGGGAGGTGGACACCGGGGAGCTGTTTTTT.